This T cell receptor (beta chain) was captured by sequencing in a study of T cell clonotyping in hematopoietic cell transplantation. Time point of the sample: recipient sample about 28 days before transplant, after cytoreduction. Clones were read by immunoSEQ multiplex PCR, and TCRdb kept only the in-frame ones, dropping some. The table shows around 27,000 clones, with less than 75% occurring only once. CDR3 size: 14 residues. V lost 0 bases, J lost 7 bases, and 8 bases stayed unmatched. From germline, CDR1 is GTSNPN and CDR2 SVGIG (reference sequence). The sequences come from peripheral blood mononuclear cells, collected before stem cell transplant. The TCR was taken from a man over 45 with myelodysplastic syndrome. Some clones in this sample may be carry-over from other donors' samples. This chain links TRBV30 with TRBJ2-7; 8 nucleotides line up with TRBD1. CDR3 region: CAWSVQGALLEQYF. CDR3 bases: TGTGCCTGGAGTGTCCAGGGGGCTTTGCTTGAGCAGTACTTC.